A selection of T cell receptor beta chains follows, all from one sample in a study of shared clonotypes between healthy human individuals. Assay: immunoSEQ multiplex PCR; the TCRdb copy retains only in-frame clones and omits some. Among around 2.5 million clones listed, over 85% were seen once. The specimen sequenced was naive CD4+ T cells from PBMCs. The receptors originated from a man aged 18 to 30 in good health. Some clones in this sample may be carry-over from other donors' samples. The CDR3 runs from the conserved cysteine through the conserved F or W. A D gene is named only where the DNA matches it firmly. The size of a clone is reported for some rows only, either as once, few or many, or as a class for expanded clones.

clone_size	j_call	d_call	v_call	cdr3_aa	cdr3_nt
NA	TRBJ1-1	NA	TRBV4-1	CASSEGSVTEAFF	TGCGCCAGCAGCGAGGGCTCGGTCACTGAAGCTTTCTTT
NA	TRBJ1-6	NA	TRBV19	CASSVSGTDPVALHF	TGTGCCAGTAGTGTCTCCGGGACGGACCCTGTTGCCCTCCACTTT
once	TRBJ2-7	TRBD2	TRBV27	CASSLPGLAGENEQYF	TGTGCCAGCAGTCTACCTGGACTAGCGGGAGAAAACGAGCAGTACTTC
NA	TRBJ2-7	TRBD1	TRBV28	CASRRQGYEQYF	TGTGCCAGCAGACGACAGGGTTACGAGCAGTACTTC
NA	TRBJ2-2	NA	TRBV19	CASSISGYTGELFF	TGTGCCAGTAGTATTTCTGGGTACACCGGGGAGCTGTTTTTT
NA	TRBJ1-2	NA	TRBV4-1	CASSQEQGALYGYTF	TGCGCCAGCAGCCAAGAGCAAGGGGCTCTTTATGGCTACACCTTC
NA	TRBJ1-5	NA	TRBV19	CASSIPQPSNQPQHF	TGTGCCAGTAGTATTCCCCAGCCTAGCAATCAGCCCCAGCATTTT
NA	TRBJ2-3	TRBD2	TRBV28	CASSPPWTSVTDTQYF	TGTGCCAGCAGCCCACCCTGGACTAGCGTCACAGATACGCAGTATTTT
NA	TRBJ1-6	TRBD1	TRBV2	CASSGLVGTGVSPLHF	TGTGCCAGCAGTGGGCTTGTGGGGACAGGGGTTTCACCCCTCCACTTT
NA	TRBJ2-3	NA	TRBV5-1	CASSLRPSRGDTQYF	TGCGCCAGCAGTTTGAGGCCTAGCCGCGGAGATACGCAGTATTTT
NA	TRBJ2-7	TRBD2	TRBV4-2	CASSQAGGPFYEQYF	TGTGCCAGCAGCCAAGCGGGAGGACCTTTCTACGAGCAGTACTTC
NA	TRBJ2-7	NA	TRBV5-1	CASSLGQGRLYEQYF	TGCGCCAGCAGCTTGGGTCAGGGGCGATTATACGAGCAGTACTTC
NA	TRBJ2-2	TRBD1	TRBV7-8	CASSHGQGTGTGELFF	TGTGCCAGCAGCCATGGACAGGGGACGGGAACCGGGGAGCTGTTTTTT
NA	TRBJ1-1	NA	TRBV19	CASSINRNTEAFF	TGTGCCAGTAGTATTAATCGGAACACTGAAGCTTTCTTT
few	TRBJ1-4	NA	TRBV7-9	CAGAGRFEKLFF	TGTGCCGGAGCGGGGAGGTTTGAAAAACTGTTTTTT
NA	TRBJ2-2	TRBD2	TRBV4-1	CASSQTVAGVITGELFF	TGCGCCAGCAGCCAAACGGTAGCGGGAGTTATCACCGGGGAGCTGTTTTTT
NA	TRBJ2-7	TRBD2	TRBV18	CASSRGGAYEQYF	TGTGCCAGCTCACGTGGGGGGGCCTACGAGCAGTACTTC
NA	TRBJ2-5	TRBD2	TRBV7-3	CASSLMGLAGPTQETQYF	TGTGCCAGCAGCTTAATGGGACTAGCGGGACCTACTCAAGAGACCCAGTACTTC
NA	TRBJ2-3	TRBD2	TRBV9	CASSEGASGRAYTQYF	TGTGCCAGCAGCGAGGGGGCTAGCGGGAGGGCGTATACGCAGTATTTT
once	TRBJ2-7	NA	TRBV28	CASSLGGGGSSYEQYF	TGTGCCAGCAGTCTTGGAGGGGGCGGGAGTTCCTACGAGCAGTACTTC
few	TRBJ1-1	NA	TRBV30	CAWSPLATWMTEAFF	TGTGCCTGGAGTCCCCTTGCGACGTGGATGACTGAAGCTTTCTTT
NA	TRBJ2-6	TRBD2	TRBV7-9	CASSAGTSGSGANVLTF	TGTGCCAGCAGCGCAGGGACTAGCGGCTCTGGGGCCAACGTCCTGACTTTC
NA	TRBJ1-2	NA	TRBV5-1	CASSLGPGGGYTF	TGCGCCAGCAGCTTGGGGCCGGGGGGTGGCTACACCTTC
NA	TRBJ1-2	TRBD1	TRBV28	CASTPNRGWGSGYTF	TGTGCCAGCACCCCAAACAGGGGCTGGGGGAGTGGCTACACCTTC
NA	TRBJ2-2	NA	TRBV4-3	CASSYSRVGELFF	TGCGCCAGCAGCTATTCTAGGGTCGGGGAGCTGTTTTTT